This TCR beta chain was found in a study of radiotherapy plus CTLA-4 blockade in lung cancer. Assay used: immunoSEQ multiplex PCR; TCRdb lists only in-frame clones, some missing. The repertoire holds approximately 52,000 clones, with around 79% as singletons. With 0 bases clipped from V and 1 base from J, the junction kept 5 bases outside the gene matches. Germline V gene data show CDR1 as SEHNR and CDR2 as FQNEAQ (reference sequence). The length of the CDR3 is 16 residues. This clonotype was sampled from a human donor with non-small cell lung cancer who had a complete response to radiotherapy plus ipilimumab. This specimen was peripheral blood, taken from a patient treated with radiotherapy plus ipilimumab. V and J are TRBV7-9 and TRBJ2-5, with 7 bases lining up with TRBD1. The CDR3 nucleotides are TGTGCCAGCAGCTTAGCGGGCAGGGGGTCCCAAGAGACCCAGTACTTC. The encoded protein is CASSLAGRGSQETQYF.